This TCR beta chain was sequenced in a study of control samples from healthy donors and cancer patients (dated by TCRdb to 2018 to 2020). About this clone itself: The clone's antigen remains unknown. Base qualities are not at hand, and no much larger clone is one base apart.

Libraries were built with the immunoSEQ multiplex PCR assay. Not all clones reach the TCRdb copy of this immuneACCESS table, which keeps in-frame sequences only. Checked studies attribute under half of the gap to unresolved V genes and leave the rest unexplained. In all, the sample holds about 190,000 clones, and about 91% of those were seen once. The ten largest clones capture approximately 2% of the sample. V lost 5 bases and J lost 8 bases, and the count of bases not matched to a germline gene is 7. Spanning cysteine to phenylalanine, the CDR3 consists of 15 amino acids. The DNA shown is the 45-base CDR3, in frame from base 1. Sequences SGHVS (CDR1) and FQNEAQ (CDR2) are obtained from the germline V gene.

Input material: blood. This clonotype was obtained from a man aged 30 to 45 in good health. This sequence uses TRBV7-8 and TRBJ2-3; the junction holds 13 bases that match TRBD2. The CDR3 reads CASSITSGGAGTQYF. At the DNA level, the sequence is TGTGCCAGCAGCATAACTAGCGGGGGGGCGGGTACGCAGTATTTT.